Below, 17 T cell receptor beta chains from the same sample are listed, as sequenced in a study of shared clonotypes between healthy human individuals. Profiled with immunoSEQ multiplex PCR; TCRdb holds only in-frame clones, not every one. This sample has some 2,000,000 clones, with almost 96% found just once. The specimen was naive CD4+ T cells sorted from blood. Subset denoted: CD45RA+ positively selected. These receptors all stem from a man between 18 and 29 years old in good health.

The chain couples TRBV28 to TRBJ2-7; 8 nucleotides align to TRBD2. Trimming removed 5 bases from V and 6 bases from J; junction bases left unmatched: 12. CDR3 size: 15 residues. CDR1 MDHEN and CDR2 SYDVKM come from the germline V gene. CDR3 protein: CASSPYSGADREQYF. CDR3 in DNA: TGTGCCAGCAGTCCCTATAGCGGGGCCGACCGCGAGCAGTACTTC.

This chain joins TRBV28 and TRBJ2-7; tentative D call: TRBD1 (6 bases). Germline V gene sequence: CDR1 MDHEN, CDR2 SYDVKM. V lost 6 bases to trimming and J lost 7 bases, with 22 bases between them. The CDR3 spans 15 residues. This CDR3 reads CASSPVGQGTREQYF. For the CDR3, the DNA is TGTGCCAGCAGCCCGGTCGGGCAGGGGACGAGAGAGCAGTACTTC.

The rearrangement uses TRBV7-2 and TRBJ2-3; TRBD2 is a possible D gene (6 bases). The germline gives CDR1 SGHTA, CDR2 FQGNSA. Between the trimmed V and J ends, which lost 2 bases and 4 bases, there was a span of 16 bases. There are 16 residues in the CDR3. The CDR3 sequence is CASSLLGTRLADTQYF. DNA of the CDR3: TGTGCCAGCAGCTTATTAGGGACTCGGCTGGCAGATACGCAGTATTTT.

J is TRBJ1-5 and V is TRBV10-2; D may be TRBD1 (5 bases). This CDR3 contains 14 residues. Germline CDR1 WSHSY, CDR2 SAAADI. Trimming removed 3 bases at V and 4 bases at J, with 10 bases between. The CDR3 here is CASSESGTNQPQHF. CDR3 nucleotides: TGCGCCAGCAGTGAAAGTGGGACTAATCAGCCCCAGCATTTT.

The chain employs TRBV27 and TRBJ2-7, with D perhaps TRBD1 or TRBD2 (5 bases each). The CDR3 consists of 15 residues. The germline V and J ends were trimmed by 8 bases and 0 bases, with 17 bases remaining between them. Germline assignment: CDR1 MNHEY and CDR2 SMNVEV (reference sequence). The CDR3 sequence: CASQSGGKSSYEQYF. The CDR3 coding sequence is TGTGCCAGCCAAAGTGGGGGAAAGAGCTCCTACGAGCAGTACTTC.

The V gene is TRBV6-5, the J gene TRBJ2-7, with TRBD1 identical over 7 bases. Germline V gene sequence: CDR1 MNHEY, CDR2 SVGAGI. This CDR3 has 14 amino acids. The trim removed 5 bases at V and 3 bases at J, leaving 7 bases unmatched. As DNA, the CDR3 is TGTGCCAGCAGTAGGGAAGCAGGGGGCTACGAGCAGTACTTC. This encodes CASSREAGGYEQYF.

This clone was picked up one time. The chain is built from TRBV18 and TRBJ2-2; TRBD1 is a possible D gene (6 bases). V lost 1 base, J lost 3 bases, and 15 bases lay in between. Germline assignment: CDR1 KGHSH and CDR2 LQKENI. CDR3 size: 17 residues. This CDR3 is CASSPRHQGSDTGELFF. The CDR3 coding sequence is TGTGCCAGCTCACCACGGCACCAGGGGAGTGACACCGGGGAGCTGTTTTTT.

V is TRBV15 and J is TRBJ2-2; D not resolved. The CDR3 runs to 15 residues. V lost 5 bases and J lost 5, with 15 bases in between. The V gene's germline CDR1 is LNHNV and CDR2 YYDKDF (reference sequence). In nucleotides, the CDR3 is TGTGCCACCAGCTTAGAACAGACCATTACCGGGGAGCTGTTTTTT. Protein sequence: CATSLEQTITGELFF. The whole variable domain, filled in from reference TRBV15 and TRBJ2-2, reads DAMVIQNPRYQVTQFGKPVTLSCSQTLNHNVMYWYQQKSSQAPKLLFHYYDKDFNNEADTPDNFQSRRPNTSFCFLDIRSPGLGDTAMYLCATSLEQTITGELFFGEGSRLTVL.

As regards this clone: The junction does not match germline at one end; this may be a read error. The J gene is TRBJ1-4, the V gene TRBV5-1, with TRBD1 identical over 9 bases. Germline assignment: CDR1 SGHRS and CDR2 YFSETQ. The CDR3 extends over 14 amino acids. In DNA form, the CDR3 reads TGCGCCAGCAGCTTACAGGGGGCGAATGGAAAACTGTTTTTT. It codes for CASSLQGANGKLFF.

The chain couples TRBV4-2 to TRBJ2-7; 9 bases line up with TRBD2. The CDR3 has 15 residues. CDR1 LGHNA and CDR2 YNFKEQ come from the germline V gene. The V gene end was trimmed by 1 base and the J gene end by 4 bases; junction bases not matched to a gene: 5. The CDR3: CASSQGVSGGYEQYF. CDR3 DNA sequence: TGTGCCAGCAGCCAAGGGGTTAGCGGGGGATACGAGCAGTACTTC.

This chain uses TRBV5-4 with TRBJ2-1; TRBD2 matches at 12 bases. The V gene end was trimmed by 4 bases and the J gene end by 4 bases; junction bases not matched to a gene: 6. Germline CDR1 SGHNT, CDR2 YYREEE (reference sequence). There are 16 residues in the CDR3. The CDR3 DNA reads as TGTGCCAGCAGCCCAACCGGGACTAGCGGGTACAATGAGCAGTTCTTC. It translates to CASSPTGTSGYNEQFF.

This chain joins TRBV9 and TRBJ2-7; TRBD2 is a possible D gene (5 bases). Germline V lookup: CDR1 SGDLS, CDR2 YYNGEE. V lost 3 bases to trimming and J lost 5 bases, with 15 bases between them. The length of the CDR3 is 14 residues. The CDR3 loop is CASSADGKANEQYF. CDR3 coding DNA: TGTGCCAGCAGCGCGGACGGGAAGGCAAACGAGCAGTACTTC.

The chain carries TRBV5-5 and TRBJ1-2; TRBD1 is a possible D gene (5 bases). From germline, CDR1 is SGHKS and CDR2 YYEKEE (reference sequence). The CDR3 runs to 15 residues. Trimming took 4 bases from V and 3 from J, leaving 16 bases between them. CDR3 residues: CASSLIPRDDYGYTF. The CDR3 coding sequence is TGTGCCAGCAGCCTCATCCCCAGGGACGACTATGGCTACACCTTC.

This clone was seen more than once but under ten times. This CDR3 is also generated by other DNA sequences in the sample. The chain couples TRBV30 to TRBJ1-2, with D hard to call. Germline CDR1 reads GTSNPN; CDR2 reads SVGIG (reference sequence). V lost 0 bases and J lost 5, with 4 bases in between. The CDR3 totals 11 residues. The CDR3 DNA reads as TGTGCCTGGAGTGTGCAGTATGGCTACACCTTC. Translating gives CAWSVQYGYTF. Drawing the rest from reference TRBV30 and TRBJ1-2, the complete variable domain is SQTIHQWPATLVQPVGSPLSLECTVEGTSNPNLYWYRQAAGRGLQLLFYSVGIGQISSEVPQNLSASRPQDRQFILSSKKLLLSDSGFYLCAWSVQYGYTFGSGTRLTVV.

CDR3 protein: CASSWGTTYEQYF. The CDR3, as DNA: TGTGCCAGCAGTTGGGGGACTACCTACGAGCAGTACTTC. The genes are TRBV6-5 and TRBJ2-7, with 7 bases identical to TRBD2. CDR1 is MNHEY and CDR2 is SVGAGI in the germline V gene. The J segment lost 2 bases and the V segment lost 4 bases, leaving 2 bases of the junction unmatched. The CDR3 extends over 13 amino acids.

V and J are TRBV4-3 and TRBJ2-7; no reliable D call. The ends were cut back, 0 bases at V and 5 bases at J, with 8 bases in the middle. The length of the CDR3 is 13 residues. Germline CDR1 and CDR2: LGHNA and YSLEER. In DNA form, the CDR3 reads TGCGCCAGCAGCCAAGATTATACAGACGAGCAGTACTTC. Translated: CASSQDYTDEQYF.

As concerns this clone: Different DNA sequences within this sample yield the same CDR3. The J gene is TRBJ1-6, the V gene TRBV10-3; 9 bases line up with TRBD1. CDR3 length equals 14 residues. Trimming took 6 bases from V and 7 from J; bases not matched to a gene: 4. The germline V gene has CDR1 ENHRY and CDR2 SYGVKD. This CDR3 reads CAISDGQGNSPLHF. The CDR3 region has the DNA TGTGCCATCAGCGATGGACAGGGGAATTCACCCCTCCACTTT.